A selection of T cell receptor beta chains follows, all from one sample in a study of T cells in Graves' hyperthyroidism and ophthalmopathy. TCRdb ran MiXCR on the multiplex PCR reads and lists one entry per CDR3 protein. The data contain about 620,000 distinct CDR3 sequences, 15% to 20% of them singletons. Sequencing was carried out using blood. All receptors derive from a woman aged 30 to 39 with Graves' hyperthyroidism. Both conserved end residues are part of each CDR3. D genes are given only for firm matches. Some rows have no size entry. The others give once, few or many, or a class for an expanded clone.

d_gene	v_gene	j_gene	abundance	CDR3nt	CDR3aa
-	TRBV11-2	TRBJ2-5	-	TGTGCCAGCAGCTTCGTTCCTGAGGCCAAACTTCACTTC	CASSFVPEAKLHF
-	TRBV6-1	TRBJ1-2	-	TGTGCCAGTGCTCGTGGCAGGGGATTGTATGGCTACACCTTC	CASARGRGLYGYTF
TRBD1	TRBV30	TRBJ1-1	many	TGTGCCTCGGACAGGGGGCTGAGCACTGAAGCTTTCTTT	CASDRGLSTEAFF
TRBD2	TRBV11-2	TRBJ2-1	-	TGTGCCAGCAGCCCCCCGGTAGCGGGGGTTGTAAATGAGCAGTTCTTC	CASSPPVAGVVNEQFF
TRBD1	TRBV11-1	TRBJ1-4	-	TGTGCCAGCAGCCCGCCGGGACAGGGTAGTGAAAAACTGTTTTTT	CASSPPGQGSEKLFF
TRBD2	TRBV28	TRBJ2-7	many	TGTGCCAGCAGTCCACGACTAGCGGGAGGGTGGGAGCAGTACTTC	CASSPRLAGGWEQYF
TRBD2	TRBV13	TRBJ2-1	few	TGTGCCAGCAGCTTAGGTCCTAGCGGGAAGGATGAGCAGTTCTTC	CASSLGPSGKDEQFF
TRBD1	TRBV14	TRBJ2-1	-	TGTGCCAGCAGCCAAGATTGGACAGGGACGGAGCAGTTCTTC	CASSQDWTGTEQFF
TRBD2	TRBV19	TRBJ2-1	-	TGTGCCGGTAGTATCCTAGCGGGAGCCGGAAACAATGAGCAGTTCTTC	CAGSILAGAGNNEQFF
-	TRBV30	TRBJ2-7	-	TGTGCCTGGAGGGACATCCCCTCCTACGAGCAGTACTTC	CAWRDIPSYEQYF
TRBD2	TRBV19	TRBJ2-1	many	TGTGCCAGTATAAGGAGGGGGACTAGCGGGAATTTTGAGCAGTTCTTC	CASIRRGTSGNFEQFF
-	TRBV12-3/TRBV12-4	TRBJ2-6	-	TGTGCCAGCAGACCCCGGGCCGGCTCTGGGGCCAACGTCCTGACTTTC	CASRPRAGSGANVLTF
-	TRBV7-2	TRBJ1-4	-	TGTGCCAGCAGCTTCCTCCTAAACATGGGTGAAAAACTGTTTTTT	CASSFLLNMGEKLFF
-	TRBV20-1	TRBJ2-7	many	TGCAGTGCTAAAGGGGACGAGCAGTACTTC	CSAKGDEQYF
TRBD2	TRBV7-2	TRBJ2-1	-	TGTGCCAGCAGCTTAACGGGACTAGCGGGCAATGAGCAGTTCTTC	CASSLTGLAGNEQFF
-	TRBV27	TRBJ2-6	few	TGTGCCAGCAGTTCGAGACCAATCTCTGGGGCCAACGTCCTGACTTTC	CASSSRPISGANVLTF
-	TRBV6-1	TRBJ2-7	-	TGTGCCAGTCGACAGATACTTTCCTACGAGCAGTACTTC	CASRQILSYEQYF
-	TRBV6-1	TRBJ2-7	-	TGTGCCAGCAGTTATCCCATCACAGGGATTAGCCACGAGCAGTACTTC	CASSYPITGISHEQYF
TRBD2	TRBV7-9	TRBJ2-1	few	TGTGCCAGCAGCTCGAGAGGCCTAGCGGGGGCTAATGAGCAGTTCTTC	CASSSRGLAGANEQFF
-	TRBV19	TRBJ2-1	few	TGTGCCAGTAGTATCGGGAGAAACAATGAGCAGTTCTTC	CASSIGRNNEQFF
-	TRBV9	TRBJ1-4	-	TGTGCCAGCAGCGTCGCACAGGGAAACGAAAAACTGTTTTTT	CASSVAQGNEKLFF
-	TRBV6-1	TRBJ2-2	-	TGTGCCAGCACCAGGGTTAGGACCGGGGAGCTGTTTTTT	CASTRVRTGELFF
-	TRBV28	TRBJ2-2	many	TGTGCCAGCAGATCCTACAGGGCGGACACCGGGGAGCTGTTTTTT	CASRSYRADTGELFF
-	TRBV13	TRBJ2-1	-	TGTGCCAGCAGCTTATCGCTGGATTACAATGAGCAGTTCTTC	CASSLSLDYNEQFF
TRBD2	TRBV12-3/TRBV12-4	TRBJ2-7	many	TGTGCCAGCAGCCCCTCCCCGGGGGGTGAGCAGTACTTC	CASSPSPGGEQYF
-	TRBV5-1	TRBJ2-1	few	TGCGCCAGCAGCTTGCAGGGTCCGGGCGAGTACAATGAGCAGTTCTTC	CASSLQGPGEYNEQFF
-	TRBV5-1	TRBJ2-3	-	TGCGCCAGCAGTACCGAGGGAGATACGCAGTATTTT	CASSTEGDTQYF
TRBD1	TRBV27	TRBJ2-3	-	TGTGCCAGCAGTTACGGGGACAGACGCACAGATACGCAGTATTTT	CASSYGDRRTDTQYF
-	TRBV2	TRBJ2-5	many	TGTGCCAGCAGTGATTGGTCAGGCTACGGAGAGACCCAGTACTTC	CASSDWSGYGETQYF
-	TRBV25-1	TRBJ1-2	-	TGTGCCAGCAGTGACCCGGCCAGTTTGGGCTACACCTTC	CASSDPASLGYTF
-	TRBV15	TRBJ2-5	-	TGTGCCACCAGCAGCCCCCAGGAGACCCAGTACTTC	CATSSPQETQYF
TRBD1	TRBV7-9	TRBJ1-2	-	TGTGCCAGCAGCTCTACCGGGACAGGGCTTAAGAGCTACACCTTC	CASSSTGTGLKSYTF
-	TRBV2	TRBJ1-1	many	TGTGCCAGCAGAAAGCAGTCCGGCCTGAAGGACACTGAAGCTTTCTTT	CASRKQSGLKDTEAFF
-	TRBV12-3/TRBV12-4	TRBJ2-2	many	TGTGCCAGCAACAAGGCGGACAGGAACACCGGGGAGCTGTTTTTT	CASNKADRNTGELFF
TRBD2	TRBV28	TRBJ2-1	many	TGTGCCAGCAGTCCAGGTGGGAGGGCTACCTACAATGAGCAGTTCTTC	CASSPGGRATYNEQFF
TRBD2	TRBV11-3	TRBJ2-2	few	TGTGCCAGCAGTCATCGACTAGCGGGATTAACCGGGGAGCTGTTTTTT	CASSHRLAGLTGELFF
TRBD1	TRBV9	TRBJ2-3	-	TGTGCCAGCAGCGTGGACAGGGTTGGAACAGATACGCAGTATTTT	CASSVDRVGTDTQYF
-	TRBV12-3/TRBV12-4	TRBJ2-3	many	TGTGCCAGCAGTTTTTGGGGGCCCCTCGAAGATACGCAGTATTTT	CASSFWGPLEDTQYF
-	TRBV29-1	TRBJ2-3	-	TGCAGCGTTCGGGGGAGGATAACAGATACGCAGTATTTT	CSVRGRITDTQYF
TRBD2	TRBV9	TRBJ2-7	few	TGTGCCAGCAGCACCGTAGCGGGAGGAGTATACGAGCAGTACTTC	CASSTVAGGVYEQYF
-	TRBV28	TRBJ2-7	-	TGTGCCAGCAGCGTCGCGACAGCTGGTACCTACGAGCAGTACTTC	CASSVATAGTYEQYF
-	TRBV29-1	TRBJ2-7	many	TGCAGCGTTGAGGACACTGTAGCCCACGAGCAGTACTTC	CSVEDTVAHEQYF
TRBD1	TRBV10-2	TRBJ2-5	-	TGCGCCAGCAGTGAAAGACAGGGGAACCAAGAGACCCAGTACTTC	CASSERQGNQETQYF
-	TRBV30	TRBJ2-2	-	TGTGCCTGGAGTGTAGGTAACGCCGGGGAGCTGTTTTTT	CAWSVGNAGELFF
-	TRBV27	TRBJ2-5	many	TGTGCCAGCAGTTTCATGGCGACCCAGTACTTC	CASSFMATQYF
TRBD1	TRBV28	TRBJ2-7	many	TGTGCCAGCAGCCCTCCCCGGGACAGTGACTACGAGCAGTACTTC	CASSPPRDSDYEQYF
-	TRBV28	TRBJ2-7	many	TGTGCCAGCGGGGTGGGATCCCCCTACGAGCAGTACTTC	CASGVGSPYEQYF
TRBD1	TRBV7-2	TRBJ2-7	many	TGTGCCAGCAGCTTAGCGGGACAGGGTTCCAACGAGCAGTACTTC	CASSLAGQGSNEQYF
TRBD1	TRBV30	TRBJ2-7	once	TGTGCCTGGACTGTAGGGGGCCGACCCTACGAGCAGTACTTC	CAWTVGGRPYEQYF
TRBD1	TRBV7-9	TRBJ1-4	-	TGTGCCAGCAGCATCAGGGGGAATACGCATGAAAAACTGTTTTTT	CASSIRGNTHEKLFF